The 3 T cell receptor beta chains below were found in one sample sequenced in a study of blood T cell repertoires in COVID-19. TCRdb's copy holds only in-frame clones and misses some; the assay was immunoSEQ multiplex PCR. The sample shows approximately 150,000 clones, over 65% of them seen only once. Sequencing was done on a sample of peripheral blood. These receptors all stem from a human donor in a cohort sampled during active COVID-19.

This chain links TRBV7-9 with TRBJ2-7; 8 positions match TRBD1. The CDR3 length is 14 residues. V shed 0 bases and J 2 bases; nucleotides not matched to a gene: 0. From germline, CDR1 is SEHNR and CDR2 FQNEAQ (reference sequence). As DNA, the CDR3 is TGTGCCAGCAGCTTAGCGGGACAGGCCTACGAGCAGTACGTC. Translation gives CASSLAGQAYEQYV.

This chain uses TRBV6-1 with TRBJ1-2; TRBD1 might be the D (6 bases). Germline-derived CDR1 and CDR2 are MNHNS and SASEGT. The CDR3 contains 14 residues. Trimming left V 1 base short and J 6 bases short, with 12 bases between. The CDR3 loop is CASSEGPTGHGYTF. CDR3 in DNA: TGTGCCAGCAGTGAAGGACCCACAGGGCATGGCTACACCTTC.

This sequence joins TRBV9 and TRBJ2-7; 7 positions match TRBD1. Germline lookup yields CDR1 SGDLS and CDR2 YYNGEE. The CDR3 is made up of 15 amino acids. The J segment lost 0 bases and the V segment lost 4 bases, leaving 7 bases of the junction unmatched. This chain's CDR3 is CASSRQGSFSYEQYF. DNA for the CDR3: TGTGCCAGCAGCCGACAGGGATCATTCTCCTACGAGCAGTACTTC.